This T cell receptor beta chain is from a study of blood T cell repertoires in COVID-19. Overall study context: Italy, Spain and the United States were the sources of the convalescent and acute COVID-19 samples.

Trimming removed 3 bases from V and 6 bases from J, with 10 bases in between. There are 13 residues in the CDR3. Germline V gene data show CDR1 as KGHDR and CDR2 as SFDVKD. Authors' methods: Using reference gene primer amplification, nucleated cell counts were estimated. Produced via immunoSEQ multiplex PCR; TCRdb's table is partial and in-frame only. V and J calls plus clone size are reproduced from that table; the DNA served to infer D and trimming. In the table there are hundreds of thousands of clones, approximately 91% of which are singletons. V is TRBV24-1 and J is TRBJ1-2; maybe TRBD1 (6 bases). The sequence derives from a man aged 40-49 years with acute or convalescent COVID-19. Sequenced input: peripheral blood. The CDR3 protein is CATSDADSNGYTF. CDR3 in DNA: TGTGCCACCAGTGATGCGGACAGCAATGGCTACACCTTC.